Here is one T cell receptor (beta chain) with its context. The antigen it binds to is not known. No much larger clonotype is one base removed from it; base qualities were not supplied. Library preparation used the immunoSEQ multiplex PCR assay. As for the original processing: Repertoires were summarized in terms of richness and clonality, and significantly expanded and contracted clones between pre- and post-therapy samples were identified. TCRdb obtained this table from immuneACCESS and retained in-frame rearrangements with V and J assigned. These tables miss some clones; where compared with another copy, unresolved V genes account for less than half of the shortfall, and the remainder is unexplained. The V and J calls and clone size come from that table; D and trimming were worked out from the DNA. This sample comprises 4,000 to 5,000 clones, more than 60% of them detected only once. The ten biggest clones cover about 10% of the sample.

The source of the sample is a study of neoadjuvant nivolumab and ipilimumab in lung cancer (dated by TCRdb to the early 2020s). For the study in its entirety: In the NEOSTAR trial, nivolumab was administered intravenously at 3 mg/kg on days 1, 15 and 29, and the combination arm also received ipilimumab 1 mg/kg on day 1 only. TCR repertoires in pretherapy (baseline) peripheral blood were compared with TCR repertoires in tumors resected at surgery after neoadjuvant immune checkpoint blockade. In the trial, 44 patients with operable NSCLC were treated, of whom approximately 23 were randomized to nivolumab monotherapy and around 20 to nivolumab plus ipilimumab. Matched pretherapy and resected tumor pairs were analyzed for seven patients: four treated with nivolumab and three with nivolumab plus ipilimumab. The primary trial endpoint was the major pathologic response (MPR) rate in the intention-to-treat population in each study arm.

The time point label of this sample denotes: at surgical resection after neoadjuvant nivolumab +/- ipilimumab. The samples were obtained from NEOSTAR, a phase 2 randomized trial that tested neoadjuvant nivolumab or nivolumab plus ipilimumab, followed by surgery, in operable NSCLC. Sequences WSHSY (CDR1) and SAAADI (CDR2) are obtained from the germline V gene. The CDR3 has 15 amino acids, counting the end cysteine and phenylalanine. This entry keeps only the CDR3 DNA: 45 bases, framed from base 1. V lost 0 bases and J lost 5 bases, and the count of bases not matched to a germline gene is 6. Points the paper makes about the study in general: TCR richness and clonality were greater in resected tumors than in tumor-adjacent uninvolved lung, and increases were seen in more dual-therapy-treated tumors. Tumor T-cell richness and clonality rose from pretherapy to surgery in three of three dual-therapy tumors but in only two of four nivolumab-treated tumors. TCR richness in pretherapy blood showed a positive correlation with richness in tumors resected after neoadjuvant therapy (Spearman R of about 0.77). TCR sequencing was performed in a small number of samples. No significant correlation was found between TCR clonality and pathologic tumor regression, and only one major-pathologic-response sample was available for the clonality analysis.

The chain is encoded by TRBV10-2 joined to TRBJ1-2; 7 bases in the junction line up with TRBD1. The sample here was tumor tissue, taken after neoadjuvant nivolumab, alone or with ipilimumab, at or shortly before surgery. This sequence originates from an adult with non-small cell lung cancer. The CDR3 has the sequence CASSESTTGRYGYTF. The DNA reads as follows: TGCGCCAGCAGTGAGTCGACGACAGGGAGATATGGCTACACCTTC.